This passage covers 21 T cell receptor beta chains from one sample sequenced in a study of shared clonotypes between healthy human individuals. The protocol was immunoSEQ multiplex PCR, while the TCRdb copy is restricted to in-frame clones and leaves out a portion. The sample yields some 89,000 clones, about 68% seen once. Material for sequencing was memory CD8+ T cells sorted from blood. Subset defined: CD45RO+ cells pooled with CCR7-negative TemRA cells. Every receptor here comes from a man aged 30 to 45 in good health.

This clone has only one observation. A much larger clone differs by one base, so this may be a read error. The sample contains more than one DNA sequence encoding this CDR3. The CDR3 DNA sequence: TGTGCCAGCAGTTTTCACTATGGCTACACCTTC. Protein: CASSFHYGYTF. The chain has TRBV28 and TRBJ1-2, with D unresolved. The CDR3 covers 11 residues. Deletions cut 3 bases from V and 3 bases from J, with 2 bases between. Per germline, CDR1 MDHEN and CDR2 SYDVKM.

The chain employs TRBV15 and TRBJ2-5; 8 positions agree with TRBD1. V was clipped by 8 bases and J by 2 bases; unmatched bases: 7. The CDR3 runs to 14 residues. Germline V lookup: CDR1 LNHNV, CDR2 YYDKDF (reference sequence). This CDR3 reads CATSQGQEQETQYF. For the CDR3, the DNA is TGTGCCACCTCCCAGGGACAGGAACAAGAGACCCAGTACTTC.

The chain has TRBV7-6 and TRBJ2-1; 7 nucleotides line up with TRBD2. V shed 4 bases and J 9 bases; nucleotides not matched to a gene: 6. There are 13 residues in the CDR3. Germline V gene sequence: CDR1 SGHVS, CDR2 FNYEAQ. The CDR3 DNA reads as TGTGCCAGCAGCTGGGGGGGAGCGGGTGAGCAGTTCTTC. Translation: CASSWGGAGEQFF.

This clone has only one observation. This chain links TRBV27 with TRBJ2-7; D remains unclear. Trimming took 5 bases from V and 8 from J, leaving 22 bases between them. The V gene's germline CDR1 is MNHEY and CDR2 SMNVEV (reference sequence). This CDR3 comprises 15 residues. The CDR3 sequence: CASSPDFSPRKQQYF. CDR3 coding DNA: TGTGCCAGCAGTCCAGACTTCTCCCCTCGTAAACAGCAGTACTTC.

To note about this clone: This may be a read error: a much more frequent sequence differs by one nucleotide. The same CDR3 arises from other DNA sequences in this sample as well. The chain links TRBV4-1 to TRBJ2-1; possibly TRBD1 or TRBD2 for D (5 bases each). The germline CDR1 and CDR2 sequences are MGHRA and YSYEKL. CDR3 length: 20 amino acids. Trimming left V 0 bases short and J 1 base short, with 22 bases between. In DNA form, the CDR3 reads TGCGCCAGCAGCCAAGATCGAGGGGACGGAGGAGACCGATCCTACAATGAGCAGTTCTTC. This gives the protein CASSQDRGDGGDRSYNEQFF.

Note on this clone: Other DNA variants within this sample encode the same CDR3. The genes are TRBV27 and TRBJ2-7, with D uncertain. Deletions cut 5 bases from V and 0 bases from J, with 11 bases between. Germline V gene data show CDR1 as MNHEY and CDR2 as SMNVEV (reference sequence). CDR3 size: 14 residues. CDR3 sequence: CASSPYGSSYEQYF. CDR3 nucleotides: TGTGCCAGCAGTCCCTACGGTAGCTCCTACGAGCAGTACTTC.

The chain links TRBV18 to TRBJ1-1, with D perhaps matching TRBD1 (5 bases). Trimming pared 1 base from V and 7 bases from J, leaving 25 bases between. The CDR3 runs 18 residues. Germline V gene data show CDR1 as KGHSH and CDR2 as LQKENI. The DNA of the CDR3 is TGTGCCAGCTCACCACTTTGGGGGATGGGGGGTCGGTTGAGTGAAGCTTTCTTT. As protein: CASSPLWGMGGRLSEAFF.

The V call is TRBV25-1, the J call TRBJ2-1; 11 bases are shared with TRBD1. The CDR3 consists of 14 residues. After removal of 8 bases from V and 3 bases from J, the junction contained 3 bases not matched to a gene. Germline V gives CDR1 MGHDK, CDR2 SYGVNS. The CDR3 loop is CASGGQGDYNEQFF. The CDR3 DNA sequence: TGTGCCAGCGGGGGACAGGGGGACTACAATGAGCAGTTCTTC.

V gene TRBV25-1 combines with J gene TRBJ1-2; TRBD1 might be the D (5 bases). The CDR3 covers 11 residues. Per germline, CDR1 MGHDK and CDR2 SYGVNS. The CDR3 sequence: CGGMPDYGYTF. The CDR3 coding sequence is TGTGGGGGCATGCCGGACTATGGCTACACCTTC.

This clone was counted only a few times. The genes are TRBV5-6 and TRBJ2-1; D gene ambiguous. Germline V gives CDR1 SGHDT, CDR2 YYEEEE. The CDR3 has 13 residues. The ends were cut back, 3 bases at V and 7 bases at J, with 11 bases in the middle. CDR3 sequence reads: CASSWYNGNEQFF. For the CDR3, the DNA is TGTGCCAGCAGCTGGTATAATGGAAATGAGCAGTTCTTC.

This clone was detected ten times or more. The rearrangement links TRBV6-6 to TRBJ2-7, with 9 positions matching TRBD1. Trimming at V came to 0 bases and at J to 3 bases, leaving 0 bases not matched to a gene. The CDR3 has 14 residues. Germline CDR1 is MNHNY and CDR2 is SVGAGI (reference sequence). CDR3 DNA sequence: TGTGCCAGCAGTTACTCGACAGGGGGCTACGAGCAGTACTTC. It is translated as CASSYSTGGYEQYF.

The CDR3 spells CASSSGTPDTQYF. The CDR3 region has the DNA TGTGCCAGCAGCTCAGGGACCCCAGATACGCAGTATTTT. V gene TRBV7-8 combines with J gene TRBJ2-3; D could derive from TRBD1 or TRBD2 (5 bases each). CDR1 is SGHVS and CDR2 is FQNEAQ in the germline V gene. The CDR3 is made up of 13 amino acids. V lost 4 bases and J lost 4, with 9 bases in between. Drawing the rest from reference TRBV7-8 and TRBJ2-3, the complete variable domain is GAGVSQSPRYKVAKRGQDVALRCDPISGHVSLFWYQQALGQGPEFLTYFQNEAQLDKSGLPSDRFFAERPEGSVSTLKIQRTQQEDSAVYLCASSSGTPDTQYFGPGTRLTVL.

V is TRBV21-1 and J is TRBJ2-1; TRBD2 was called by the table and not checked on the DNA. TRBV21-1 is a recognized pseudogene. The CDR3 consists of 14 residues. CDR3 amino acids: CASSRPTRGNEQFF. The CDR3 coding sequence is TGTGCCAGCAGCAGACCGACACGGGGAAATGAGCAGTTCTTC.

This chain links TRBV30 with TRBJ2-7; 10 positions agree with TRBD1. There are 13 residues in the CDR3. J lost 4 bases, V lost 5 bases, and 5 bases had no gene match. CDR1 GTSNPN and CDR2 SVGIG come from the germline V gene (reference sequence). Here the CDR3 reads CAWSPGQGYEQYF. CDR3 in DNA: TGTGCCTGGTCCCCGGGACAGGGGTACGAGCAGTACTTC.

This clone was observed once. The CDR3 coding sequence is TGTGCCAGCAGCGTAGCGGGAGCCGGGGGGGACAATGAGCAGTTCTTC. Protein: CASSVAGAGGDNEQFF. V usage is TRBV9 and J usage is TRBJ2-1, with 8 bases identical to TRBD2. The CDR3 consists of 16 residues. Trimming cost V 0 bases and J 5 bases; bases outside gene matches: 7. In germline, CDR1 is SGDLS, CDR2 YYNGEE.

This chain connects TRBV5-4 to TRBJ1-2; a weak D match, TRBD1 (6 bases). The CDR3 is made up of 16 amino acids. The V gene's germline CDR1 is SGHNT and CDR2 YYREEE (reference sequence). V was trimmed by 0 bases and J by 4 bases, leaving 16 bases between them. Here the CDR3 DNA reads TGTGCCAGCAGCTTGGCCGCCCGGGGGGCCAGCTATGGCTACACCTTC. Protein product: CASSLAARGASYGYTF.

The chain is built from TRBV19 and TRBJ1-1; unclear D gene. The germline gives CDR1 LNHDA, CDR2 SQIVND (reference sequence). V was cut by 6 bases and J by 0 bases, with 5 bases left in between. CDR3 length: 12 residues. CDR3 in DNA: TGTGCCAGTAGAGGTATGAACACTGAAGCTTTCTTT. This gives the protein CASRGMNTEAFF. The complete variable domain, with remaining parts taken from reference TRBV19 and TRBJ1-1, reads DGGITQSPKYLFRKEGQNVTLSCEQNLNHDAMYWYRQDPGQGLRLIYYSQIVNDFQKGDIAEGYSVSREKKESFPLTVTSAQKNPTAFYLCASRGMNTEAFFGQGTRLTVV.

V is TRBV29-1 and J is TRBJ2-3, with D possibly being TRBD2 (5 bases). The ends were cut back, 0 bases at V and 4 bases at J, with 11 bases in the middle. The CDR3 extends over 14 amino acids. Per the germline V gene, CDR1 is SQVTM and CDR2 is ANQGSEA. CDR3: CSVEEAGIADTQYF. DNA for the CDR3: TGCAGCGTTGAAGAGGCGGGTATCGCAGATACGCAGTATTTT.

V and J are TRBV23-1 and TRBJ2-1, with a tentative D call TRBD1 (6 bases). TRBV23-1 is an ORF, and what it does is uncertain. Trimming removed 0 bases at V and 5 bases at J, with 14 bases between. The CDR3 covers 16 residues. CDR3 region: CASSQSIQGENNEQFF. CDR3 DNA sequence: TGCGCCAGCAGTCAATCCATACAGGGAGAGAACAATGAGCAGTTCTTC.

Note on this clone: A far larger clone is only one base removed, so a read error is likely. The same CDR3 also results from other DNA sequences found in this sample. This chain joins TRBV28 and TRBJ2-7; D unresolved. The CDR3 length is 12 residues. Germline V gene data show CDR1 as MDHEN and CDR2 as SYDVKM. V lost 3 bases and J 1 base, leaving 4 bases between the germline ends. CDR3 sequence: CASSFLSYEQYF. The CDR3 nucleotides are TGTGCCAGCAGTTTTTTATCCTACGAGCAGTACTTC. Full variable domain (rest looked up from reference TRBV28 and TRBJ2-7): DVKVTQSSRYLVKRTGEKVFLECVQDMDHENMFWYRQDPGLGLRLIYFSYDVKMKEKGDIPEGYSVSREKKERFSLILESASTNQTSMYLCASSFLSYEQYFGPGTRLTVT.

V and J are TRBV14 and TRBJ2-5, with 12 bases aligning to TRBD1. V was pared by 5 bases and J by 2 bases, with 3 bases of the junction left unmatched. The CDR3 length is 15 residues. CDR1 and CDR2 (germline): SGHDN, FVKESK. CDR3 in DNA: TGTGCCAGCAGCGGGGACAGGGGGCGGCAAGAGACCCAGTACTTC. This sequence encodes CASSGDRGRQETQYF.